Here is one TCR beta chain with its context. Using immunoSEQ multiplex PCR, the repertoire was profiled, and TCRdb retains in-frame clones only, with some absent. Of roughly 130,000 clones in the sample, roughly 91% are singletons; the top ten hold 1.5% to 2%. Per the germline V gene, CDR1 is MGHRA and CDR2 is YSYEKL. The ends were cut back, 1 base at V and 12 bases at J, with 16 bases in the middle. The CDR3 length is 15 residues. The sample originates from a study of control samples from healthy donors and cancer patients. Sample: PBMCs. The clonotype originates from a man in his forties or fifties with head and neck cancer. The rearrangement joins TRBV4-1 to TRBJ1-6, with D perhaps TRBD1 (5 bases). The CDR3 here is CASSQVWGLLGPLHF. Here the CDR3 DNA reads TGCGCCAGCAGCCAAGTATGGGGGTTGTTGGGACCCCTCCACTTT.